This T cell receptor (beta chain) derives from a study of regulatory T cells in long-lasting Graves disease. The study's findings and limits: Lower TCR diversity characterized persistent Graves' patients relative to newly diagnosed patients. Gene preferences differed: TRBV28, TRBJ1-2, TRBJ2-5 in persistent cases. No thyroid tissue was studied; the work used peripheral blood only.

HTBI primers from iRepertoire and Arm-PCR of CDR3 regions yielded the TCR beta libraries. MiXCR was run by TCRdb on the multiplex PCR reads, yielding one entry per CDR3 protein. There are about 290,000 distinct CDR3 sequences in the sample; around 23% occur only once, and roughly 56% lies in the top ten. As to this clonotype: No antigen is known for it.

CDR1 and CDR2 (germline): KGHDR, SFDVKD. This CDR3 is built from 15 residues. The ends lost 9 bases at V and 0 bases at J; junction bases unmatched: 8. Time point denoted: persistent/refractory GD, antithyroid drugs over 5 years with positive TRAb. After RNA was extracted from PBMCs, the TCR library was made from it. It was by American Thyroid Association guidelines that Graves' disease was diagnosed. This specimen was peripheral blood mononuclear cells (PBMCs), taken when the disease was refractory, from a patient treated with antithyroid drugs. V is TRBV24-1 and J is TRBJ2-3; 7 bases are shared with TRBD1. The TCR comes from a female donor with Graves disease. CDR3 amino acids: CATGSTGASTDTQYF. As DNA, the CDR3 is TGTGCCACCGGAAGTACAGGGGCTAGCACAGATACGCAGTATTTT.